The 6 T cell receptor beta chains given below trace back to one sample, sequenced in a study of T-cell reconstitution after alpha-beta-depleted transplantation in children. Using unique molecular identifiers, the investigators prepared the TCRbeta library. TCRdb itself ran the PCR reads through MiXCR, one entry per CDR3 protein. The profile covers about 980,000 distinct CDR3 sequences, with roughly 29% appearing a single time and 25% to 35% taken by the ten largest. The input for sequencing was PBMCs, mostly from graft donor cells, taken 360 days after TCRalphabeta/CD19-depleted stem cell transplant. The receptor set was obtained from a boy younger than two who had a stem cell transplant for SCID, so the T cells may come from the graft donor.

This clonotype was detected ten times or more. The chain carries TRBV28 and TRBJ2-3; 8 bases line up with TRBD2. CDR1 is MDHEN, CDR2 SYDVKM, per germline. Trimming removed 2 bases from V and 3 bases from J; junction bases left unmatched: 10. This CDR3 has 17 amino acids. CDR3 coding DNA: TGTGCCAGCAGTTTAGACGAGACTAGCGCCTGGACAGATACGCAGTATTTT. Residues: CASSLDETSAWTDTQYF.

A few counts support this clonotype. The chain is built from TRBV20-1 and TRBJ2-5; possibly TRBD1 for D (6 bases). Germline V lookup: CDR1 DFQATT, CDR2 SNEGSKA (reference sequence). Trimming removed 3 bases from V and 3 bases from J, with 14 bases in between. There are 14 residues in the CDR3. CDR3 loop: CSASTMPGEETQYF. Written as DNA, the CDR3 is TGCAGTGCTAGTACGATGCCAGGGGAAGAGACCCAGTACTTC.

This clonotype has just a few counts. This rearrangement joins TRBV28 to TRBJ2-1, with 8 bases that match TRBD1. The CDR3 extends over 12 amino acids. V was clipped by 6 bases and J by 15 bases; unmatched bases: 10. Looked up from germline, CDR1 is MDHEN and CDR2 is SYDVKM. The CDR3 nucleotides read TGTGCCAGCAGGGACAGGGTCTCGCTTGGGTTCTTC. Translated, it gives CASRDRVSLGFF.

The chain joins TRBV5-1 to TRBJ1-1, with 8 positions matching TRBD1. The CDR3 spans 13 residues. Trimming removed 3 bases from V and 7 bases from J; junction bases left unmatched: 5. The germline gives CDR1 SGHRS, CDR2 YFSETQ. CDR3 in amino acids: CASSSPGGFEAFF. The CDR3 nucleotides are TGCGCCAGCAGCTCTCCAGGGGGCTTTGAAGCTTTCTTT.

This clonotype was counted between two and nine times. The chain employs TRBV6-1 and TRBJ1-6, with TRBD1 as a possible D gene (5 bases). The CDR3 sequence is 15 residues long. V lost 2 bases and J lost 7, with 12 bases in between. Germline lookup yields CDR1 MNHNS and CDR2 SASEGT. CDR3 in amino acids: CASSEPGLPNSPLHF. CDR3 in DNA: TGTGCCAGCAGTGAACCGGGACTCCCAAATTCACCCCTCCACTTT.

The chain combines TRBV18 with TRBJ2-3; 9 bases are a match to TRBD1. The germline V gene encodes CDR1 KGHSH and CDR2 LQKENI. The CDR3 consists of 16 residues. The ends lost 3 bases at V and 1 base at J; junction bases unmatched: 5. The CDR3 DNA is TGTGCCAGCTCACCTTACAGGGGGCTCGGCACAGATACGCAGTATTTT. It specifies CASSPYRGLGTDTQYF. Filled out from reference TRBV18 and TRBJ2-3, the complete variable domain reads NAGVMQNPRHLVRRRGQEARLRCSPMKGHSHVYWYRQLPEEGLKFMVYLQKENIIDESGMPKERFSAEFPKEGPSILRIQQVVRGDSAAYFCASSPYRGLGTDTQYFGPGTRLTVL.